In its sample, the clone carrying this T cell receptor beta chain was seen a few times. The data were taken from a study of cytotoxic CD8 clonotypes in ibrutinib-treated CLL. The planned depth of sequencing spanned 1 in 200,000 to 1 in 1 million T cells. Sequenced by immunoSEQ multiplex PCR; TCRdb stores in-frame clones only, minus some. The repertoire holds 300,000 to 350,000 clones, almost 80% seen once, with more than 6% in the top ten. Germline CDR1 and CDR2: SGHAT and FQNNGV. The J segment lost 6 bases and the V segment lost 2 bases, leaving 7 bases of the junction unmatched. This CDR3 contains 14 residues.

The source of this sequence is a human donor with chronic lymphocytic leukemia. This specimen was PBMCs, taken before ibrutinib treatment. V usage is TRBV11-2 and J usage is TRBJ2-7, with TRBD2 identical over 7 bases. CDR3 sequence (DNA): TGTGCCAGCAGCTTAAGTCGGGAGGTTGTCGAGCAGTACTTC. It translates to CASSLSREVVEQYF. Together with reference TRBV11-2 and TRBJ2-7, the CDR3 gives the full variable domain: EAGVAQSPRYKIIEKRQSVAFWCNPISGHATLYWYQQILGQGPKLLIQFQNNGVVDDSQLPKDRFSAERLKGVDSTLKIQPAKLEDSAVYLCASSLSREVVEQYFGPGTRLTVT.